This TCR beta chain was captured by sequencing in a study of cytomegalovirus exposure and HLA in healthy donors. Whole-study results and caveats: The classifier, whose performance was assessed in both the original and validation cohorts, reportedly diagnosed cytomegalovirus status with high specificity and sensitivity.

Assay: immunoSEQ multiplex PCR; the TCRdb copy retains only in-frame clones and omits some. The table has about 160,000 clones, around 92% seen once. The CDR3 totals 16 residues. Trimming removed 4 bases from V and 2 bases from J, with 16 bases in between. This clone was counted once. Its antigen remains unidentified. Specimen: PBMCs. The clonotype originates from a man aged 18 to 30 in good health and CMV-seropositive. V and J are TRBV6-7 and TRBJ2-3, with D perhaps TRBD1 (6 bases). TRBV6-7 is assigned to the ORF class and has an uncertain function. The CDR3 loop is CASSFTDRLTTDTQYF. The CDR3 DNA is TGTGCCAGCAGTTTCACCGACAGGCTCACCACAGATACGCAGTATTTT.